The sample holds a few counts of the clone carrying this T cell receptor (beta chain). The source of the sample is a study of tumor-infiltrating lymphocytes in localized non-small cell lung cancer. The V gene's germline CDR1 is SGDLS and CDR2 YYNGEE. Trimming took 0 bases from V and 2 from J, leaving 8 bases between them. This CDR3 is 14 amino acids long. TCRdb keeps only in-frame clones here, not all; method: immunoSEQ multiplex PCR. Of 3,500 to 5,000 clones listed, about 70% are singletons. This clonotype was obtained from a human donor with non-small cell lung cancer. The chain joins TRBV9 to TRBJ1-1; D is uncertain. Material for sequencing was uninvolved lung tissue not adjacent to the tumor. CDR3 loop: CASSVVPYNTEAFF. CDR3 DNA: TGTGCCAGCAGCGTAGTTCCTTATAACACTGAAGCTTTCTTT.